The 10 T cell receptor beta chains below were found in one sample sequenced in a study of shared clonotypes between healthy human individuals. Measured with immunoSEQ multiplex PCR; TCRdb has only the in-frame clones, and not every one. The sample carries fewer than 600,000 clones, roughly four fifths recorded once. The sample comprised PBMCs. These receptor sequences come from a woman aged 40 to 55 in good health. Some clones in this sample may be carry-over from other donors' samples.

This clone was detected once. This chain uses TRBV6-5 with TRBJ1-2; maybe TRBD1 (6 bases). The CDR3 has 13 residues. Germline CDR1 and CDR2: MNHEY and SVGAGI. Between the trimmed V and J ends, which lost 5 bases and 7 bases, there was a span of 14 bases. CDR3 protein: CASSRGTYGGYTF. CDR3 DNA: TGTGCCAGCAGTCGCGGGACATATGGTGGCTACACCTTC.

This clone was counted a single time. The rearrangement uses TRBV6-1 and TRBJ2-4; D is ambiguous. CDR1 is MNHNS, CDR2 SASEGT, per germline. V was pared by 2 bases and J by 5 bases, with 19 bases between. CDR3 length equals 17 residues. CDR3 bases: TGTGCCAGCAGTGAACCGGTGGCCGCTGCCTTTGAAAACATTCAGTACTTC. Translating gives CASSEPVAAAFENIQYF.

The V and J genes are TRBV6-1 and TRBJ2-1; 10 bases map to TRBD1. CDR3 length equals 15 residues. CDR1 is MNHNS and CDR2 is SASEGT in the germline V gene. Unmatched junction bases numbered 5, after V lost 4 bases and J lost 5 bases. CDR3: CASSAETGGHNEQFF. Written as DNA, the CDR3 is TGTGCCAGCAGTGCTGAGACAGGGGGCCACAATGAGCAGTTCTTC.

The CDR3 here is CASSINRGLGTGNTIYF. The CDR3 DNA reads as TGTGCCAGCAGCATAAACAGGGGGCTAGGTACTGGAAACACCATATATTTT. V and J are TRBV5-5 and TRBJ1-3; 9 bases fit TRBD1. CDR1 is SGHKS, CDR2 YYEKEE, per germline (reference sequence). CDR3 length: 17 residues. Germline trimming cut 4 bases from V and 2 bases from J; bases unmatched to any gene: 10.

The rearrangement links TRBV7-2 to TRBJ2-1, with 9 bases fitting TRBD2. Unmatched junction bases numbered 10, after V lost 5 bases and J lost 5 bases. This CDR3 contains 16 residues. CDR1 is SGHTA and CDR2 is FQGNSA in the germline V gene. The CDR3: CASSPRLAEIHNEQFF. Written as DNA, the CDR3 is TGTGCCAGCAGCCCCAGACTAGCGGAAATACACAATGAGCAGTTCTTC.

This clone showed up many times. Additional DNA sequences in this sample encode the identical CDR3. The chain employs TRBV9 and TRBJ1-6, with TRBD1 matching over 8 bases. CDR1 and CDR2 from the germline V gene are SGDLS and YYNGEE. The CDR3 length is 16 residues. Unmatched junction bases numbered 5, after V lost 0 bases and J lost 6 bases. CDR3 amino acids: CASSVGAGGLNSPLHF. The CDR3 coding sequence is TGTGCCAGCAGCGTAGGGGCAGGGGGCCTTAATTCACCCCTCCACTTT.

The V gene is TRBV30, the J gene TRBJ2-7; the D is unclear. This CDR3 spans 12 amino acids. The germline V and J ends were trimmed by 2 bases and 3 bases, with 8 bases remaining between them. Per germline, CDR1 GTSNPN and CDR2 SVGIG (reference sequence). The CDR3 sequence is CAWSLDHYEQYF. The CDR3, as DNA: TGTGCCTGGAGTCTTGACCACTACGAGCAGTACTTC.

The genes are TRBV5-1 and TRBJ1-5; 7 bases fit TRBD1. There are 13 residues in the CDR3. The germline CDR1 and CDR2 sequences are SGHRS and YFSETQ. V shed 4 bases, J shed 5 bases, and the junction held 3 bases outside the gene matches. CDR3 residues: CASSPGTDQPQHF. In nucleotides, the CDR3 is TGCGCCAGCAGCCCCGGGACAGATCAGCCCCAGCATTTT.

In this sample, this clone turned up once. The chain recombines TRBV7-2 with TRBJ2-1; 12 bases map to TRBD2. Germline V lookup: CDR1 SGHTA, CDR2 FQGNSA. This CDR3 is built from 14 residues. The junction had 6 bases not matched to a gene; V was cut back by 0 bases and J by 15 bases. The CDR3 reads CASSLALASGGGFF. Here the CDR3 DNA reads TGTGCCAGCAGCTTAGCTCTGGCTAGCGGGGGGGGGTTCTTC.

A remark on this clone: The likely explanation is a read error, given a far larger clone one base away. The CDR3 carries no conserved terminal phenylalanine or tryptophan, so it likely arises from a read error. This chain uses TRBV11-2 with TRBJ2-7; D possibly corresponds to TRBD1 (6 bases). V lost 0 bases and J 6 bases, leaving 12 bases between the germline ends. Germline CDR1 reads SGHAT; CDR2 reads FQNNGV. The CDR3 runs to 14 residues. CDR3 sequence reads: CASSLDRGAGEQYL. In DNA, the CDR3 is TGTGCCAGCAGCTTAGACAGGGGAGCCGGCGAGCAGTACCTC.